This TCR beta chain was captured in a study of blood T cell repertoires in COVID-19. Clones were sequenced by immunoSEQ multiplex PCR, and TCRdb holds only the in-frame ones, with some missing. The table has over 150,000 clones, around 80% seen once; the top ten hold 3% to 3.5%. The CDR3 has 14 residues. Trimming took 3 bases from V and 4 from J, leaving 11 bases between them. Germline V gene sequence: CDR1 SGHRS, CDR2 YFSETQ. Participants spanned ages about 18 to 100 years and resided in 20 to 25 US areas. Donors were grouped by their self-reported clinical history. Cohort 3 donors were reported recovered after two negative PCRs, clearance, or symptom resolution.

Source material: PBMCs or T cells enriched from blood (not recorded which). The sequence derives from a woman in her sixties who had recovered from COVID-19. This sequence joins TRBV5-1 and TRBJ1-3, with a weak D call TRBD1 (6 bases). As DNA, the CDR3 is TGCGCCAGCAGCTCAGGGGAAAAGGGAAACACCATATATTTT. This translates into CASSSGEKGNTIYF.